The 5 T cell receptor beta chains below all came from one sample that was sequenced in a study of blood T cells in healthy people across ages. The authors ran a second PCR of 7 to 11 cycles using a sample-barcoded 5' primer and a J-beta primer mix. In TCRdb, the 5' RACE reads were re-called with MiXCR into one record per CDR3 protein. The sample has 800,000 to 950,000 distinct CDR3 sequences, around 36% seen once. The specimen sequenced was blood. The receptors derive from a man aged 18 to 30 in good health.

The genes are TRBV5-1 and TRBJ1-6; TRBD1 agrees at 7 bases. The CDR3 runs to 14 residues. V lost 5 bases and J lost 9; bases outside the gene matches: 8. The germline V gene has CDR1 SGHRS and CDR2 YFSETQ. CDR3 region: CASRSTGAGSPLHF. In DNA, the CDR3 is TGCGCCAGCAGATCTACAGGGGCGGGTTCACCCCTCCACTTT.

This clonotype has ten or more counts. This chain connects TRBV7-2 to TRBJ2-5; no firm D call. From germline, CDR1 is SGHTA and CDR2 FQGNSA. The CDR3 covers 12 residues. Trimming removed 0 bases from V and 5 bases from J, with 4 bases in between. The CDR3 is CASSLALETQYF. The CDR3 DNA is TGTGCCAGCAGCTTAGCGCTGGAGACCCAGTACTTC.

This chain links TRBV7-2 with TRBJ1-1, with D perhaps matching TRBD1 (6 bases). In germline, CDR1 is SGHTA, CDR2 FQGNSA. V dropped 4 bases and J dropped 10 bases, with 13 bases sitting between them. The CDR3 covers 12 residues. Here the CDR3 DNA reads TGTGCCAGCAGCTCGGGACAAATGCTAGCTTTCTTT. This encodes CASSSGQMLAFF.

This clonotype was recorded at least ten times. V usage is TRBV12-3 or TRBV12-4 and J usage is TRBJ2-3; D may be TRBD1 (7 bases). This CDR3 is 15 amino acids long. Trimming pared 6 bases from V and 1 base from J, leaving 14 bases between. CDR3 residues: CASRRGTDRTDTQYF. CDR3 bases: TGTGCCAGCAGACGCGGGACAGACCGCACAGATACGCAGTATTTT.

Ten or more counts support this clonotype. This chain connects TRBV20-1 to TRBJ1-5; maybe TRBD1 (5 bases). Trimming cost V 1 base and J 4 bases, with 5 bases left between them. Germline V gene data show CDR1 as DFQATT and CDR2 as SNEGSKA (reference sequence). CDR3 length equals 12 residues. The CDR3 bases are TGCAGTGCTAGAGGGGGGAATCAGCCCCAGCATTTT. Amino acids: CSARGGNQPQHF.